This paragraph covers one T cell receptor (beta chain) sequence. The CDR3 runs to 13 residues. V was pared by 2 bases and J by 2 bases, with 6 bases between. Per the germline V gene, CDR1 is MNHEY and CDR2 is SVGEGT. This sample was included in a study of blood T cell repertoires in COVID-19. Study summary: Acute and convalescent COVID-19 specimens originated in the United States, Italy and Spain.

Clones were read by immunoSEQ multiplex PCR, and TCRdb kept only the in-frame ones, dropping some. Altogether roughly 67,000 clones are present, 86% being singletons, with the ten largest covering less than 5.5%. The chain recombines TRBV6-2 or TRBV6-3 with TRBJ1-1, with TRBD1 as a possible D gene (5 bases). The source of this sequence is a man in his fifties with active COVID-19. The specimen was peripheral blood. The CDR3 sequence is CASSYGTNTEAFF. In nucleotides, the CDR3 is TGTGCCAGCAGTTACGGGACTAACACTGAAGCTTTCTTT.